This T cell receptor (beta chain) emerged from a study of tumor-infiltrating lymphocytes in primary liver carcinoma. The template, approximately 500 ng total RNA, yielded TCR beta cDNA made with a constant-region primer. It was through three nested multiplex PCR rounds of slightly modified ARM-PCR that TCR beta libraries arose. Researchers ran the first two PCR rounds for 9 to 10 cycles each with TRBV1-TRBV30 forward primers and a C-beta reverse primer. MiXCR, applied by TCRdb to the multiplex PCR reads, yields one record per CDR3 protein. The sample includes about 180,000 distinct CDR3 sequences, 50% to 75% seen only once; the top ten take about 72%. Overall study findings and caveats: The 250 largest clones made up significantly more of tumor than blood repertoires (p = 0.039).

CDR3 length: 15 residues. The authors took blood RNA from unsorted whole blood and also extracted germline DNA. A remark on this clonotype: The antigen is undetermined. One end of the junction is discordant with germline, which a read error may explain.

This rearrangement joins TRBV12-3 or TRBV12-4 to TRBJ2-1, with D tentatively TRBD1 (5 bases). The receptor was isolated from a man in his forties or fifties with primary liver carcinoma and hepatitis B virus infection. Sequencing was carried out using peripheral blood. CDR3 loop: CASSLSQGLYYEQFF. The CDR3 DNA reads as TGTGCCAGCAGTTTAAGCCAGGGTCTCTACTATGAGCAGTTCTTC.